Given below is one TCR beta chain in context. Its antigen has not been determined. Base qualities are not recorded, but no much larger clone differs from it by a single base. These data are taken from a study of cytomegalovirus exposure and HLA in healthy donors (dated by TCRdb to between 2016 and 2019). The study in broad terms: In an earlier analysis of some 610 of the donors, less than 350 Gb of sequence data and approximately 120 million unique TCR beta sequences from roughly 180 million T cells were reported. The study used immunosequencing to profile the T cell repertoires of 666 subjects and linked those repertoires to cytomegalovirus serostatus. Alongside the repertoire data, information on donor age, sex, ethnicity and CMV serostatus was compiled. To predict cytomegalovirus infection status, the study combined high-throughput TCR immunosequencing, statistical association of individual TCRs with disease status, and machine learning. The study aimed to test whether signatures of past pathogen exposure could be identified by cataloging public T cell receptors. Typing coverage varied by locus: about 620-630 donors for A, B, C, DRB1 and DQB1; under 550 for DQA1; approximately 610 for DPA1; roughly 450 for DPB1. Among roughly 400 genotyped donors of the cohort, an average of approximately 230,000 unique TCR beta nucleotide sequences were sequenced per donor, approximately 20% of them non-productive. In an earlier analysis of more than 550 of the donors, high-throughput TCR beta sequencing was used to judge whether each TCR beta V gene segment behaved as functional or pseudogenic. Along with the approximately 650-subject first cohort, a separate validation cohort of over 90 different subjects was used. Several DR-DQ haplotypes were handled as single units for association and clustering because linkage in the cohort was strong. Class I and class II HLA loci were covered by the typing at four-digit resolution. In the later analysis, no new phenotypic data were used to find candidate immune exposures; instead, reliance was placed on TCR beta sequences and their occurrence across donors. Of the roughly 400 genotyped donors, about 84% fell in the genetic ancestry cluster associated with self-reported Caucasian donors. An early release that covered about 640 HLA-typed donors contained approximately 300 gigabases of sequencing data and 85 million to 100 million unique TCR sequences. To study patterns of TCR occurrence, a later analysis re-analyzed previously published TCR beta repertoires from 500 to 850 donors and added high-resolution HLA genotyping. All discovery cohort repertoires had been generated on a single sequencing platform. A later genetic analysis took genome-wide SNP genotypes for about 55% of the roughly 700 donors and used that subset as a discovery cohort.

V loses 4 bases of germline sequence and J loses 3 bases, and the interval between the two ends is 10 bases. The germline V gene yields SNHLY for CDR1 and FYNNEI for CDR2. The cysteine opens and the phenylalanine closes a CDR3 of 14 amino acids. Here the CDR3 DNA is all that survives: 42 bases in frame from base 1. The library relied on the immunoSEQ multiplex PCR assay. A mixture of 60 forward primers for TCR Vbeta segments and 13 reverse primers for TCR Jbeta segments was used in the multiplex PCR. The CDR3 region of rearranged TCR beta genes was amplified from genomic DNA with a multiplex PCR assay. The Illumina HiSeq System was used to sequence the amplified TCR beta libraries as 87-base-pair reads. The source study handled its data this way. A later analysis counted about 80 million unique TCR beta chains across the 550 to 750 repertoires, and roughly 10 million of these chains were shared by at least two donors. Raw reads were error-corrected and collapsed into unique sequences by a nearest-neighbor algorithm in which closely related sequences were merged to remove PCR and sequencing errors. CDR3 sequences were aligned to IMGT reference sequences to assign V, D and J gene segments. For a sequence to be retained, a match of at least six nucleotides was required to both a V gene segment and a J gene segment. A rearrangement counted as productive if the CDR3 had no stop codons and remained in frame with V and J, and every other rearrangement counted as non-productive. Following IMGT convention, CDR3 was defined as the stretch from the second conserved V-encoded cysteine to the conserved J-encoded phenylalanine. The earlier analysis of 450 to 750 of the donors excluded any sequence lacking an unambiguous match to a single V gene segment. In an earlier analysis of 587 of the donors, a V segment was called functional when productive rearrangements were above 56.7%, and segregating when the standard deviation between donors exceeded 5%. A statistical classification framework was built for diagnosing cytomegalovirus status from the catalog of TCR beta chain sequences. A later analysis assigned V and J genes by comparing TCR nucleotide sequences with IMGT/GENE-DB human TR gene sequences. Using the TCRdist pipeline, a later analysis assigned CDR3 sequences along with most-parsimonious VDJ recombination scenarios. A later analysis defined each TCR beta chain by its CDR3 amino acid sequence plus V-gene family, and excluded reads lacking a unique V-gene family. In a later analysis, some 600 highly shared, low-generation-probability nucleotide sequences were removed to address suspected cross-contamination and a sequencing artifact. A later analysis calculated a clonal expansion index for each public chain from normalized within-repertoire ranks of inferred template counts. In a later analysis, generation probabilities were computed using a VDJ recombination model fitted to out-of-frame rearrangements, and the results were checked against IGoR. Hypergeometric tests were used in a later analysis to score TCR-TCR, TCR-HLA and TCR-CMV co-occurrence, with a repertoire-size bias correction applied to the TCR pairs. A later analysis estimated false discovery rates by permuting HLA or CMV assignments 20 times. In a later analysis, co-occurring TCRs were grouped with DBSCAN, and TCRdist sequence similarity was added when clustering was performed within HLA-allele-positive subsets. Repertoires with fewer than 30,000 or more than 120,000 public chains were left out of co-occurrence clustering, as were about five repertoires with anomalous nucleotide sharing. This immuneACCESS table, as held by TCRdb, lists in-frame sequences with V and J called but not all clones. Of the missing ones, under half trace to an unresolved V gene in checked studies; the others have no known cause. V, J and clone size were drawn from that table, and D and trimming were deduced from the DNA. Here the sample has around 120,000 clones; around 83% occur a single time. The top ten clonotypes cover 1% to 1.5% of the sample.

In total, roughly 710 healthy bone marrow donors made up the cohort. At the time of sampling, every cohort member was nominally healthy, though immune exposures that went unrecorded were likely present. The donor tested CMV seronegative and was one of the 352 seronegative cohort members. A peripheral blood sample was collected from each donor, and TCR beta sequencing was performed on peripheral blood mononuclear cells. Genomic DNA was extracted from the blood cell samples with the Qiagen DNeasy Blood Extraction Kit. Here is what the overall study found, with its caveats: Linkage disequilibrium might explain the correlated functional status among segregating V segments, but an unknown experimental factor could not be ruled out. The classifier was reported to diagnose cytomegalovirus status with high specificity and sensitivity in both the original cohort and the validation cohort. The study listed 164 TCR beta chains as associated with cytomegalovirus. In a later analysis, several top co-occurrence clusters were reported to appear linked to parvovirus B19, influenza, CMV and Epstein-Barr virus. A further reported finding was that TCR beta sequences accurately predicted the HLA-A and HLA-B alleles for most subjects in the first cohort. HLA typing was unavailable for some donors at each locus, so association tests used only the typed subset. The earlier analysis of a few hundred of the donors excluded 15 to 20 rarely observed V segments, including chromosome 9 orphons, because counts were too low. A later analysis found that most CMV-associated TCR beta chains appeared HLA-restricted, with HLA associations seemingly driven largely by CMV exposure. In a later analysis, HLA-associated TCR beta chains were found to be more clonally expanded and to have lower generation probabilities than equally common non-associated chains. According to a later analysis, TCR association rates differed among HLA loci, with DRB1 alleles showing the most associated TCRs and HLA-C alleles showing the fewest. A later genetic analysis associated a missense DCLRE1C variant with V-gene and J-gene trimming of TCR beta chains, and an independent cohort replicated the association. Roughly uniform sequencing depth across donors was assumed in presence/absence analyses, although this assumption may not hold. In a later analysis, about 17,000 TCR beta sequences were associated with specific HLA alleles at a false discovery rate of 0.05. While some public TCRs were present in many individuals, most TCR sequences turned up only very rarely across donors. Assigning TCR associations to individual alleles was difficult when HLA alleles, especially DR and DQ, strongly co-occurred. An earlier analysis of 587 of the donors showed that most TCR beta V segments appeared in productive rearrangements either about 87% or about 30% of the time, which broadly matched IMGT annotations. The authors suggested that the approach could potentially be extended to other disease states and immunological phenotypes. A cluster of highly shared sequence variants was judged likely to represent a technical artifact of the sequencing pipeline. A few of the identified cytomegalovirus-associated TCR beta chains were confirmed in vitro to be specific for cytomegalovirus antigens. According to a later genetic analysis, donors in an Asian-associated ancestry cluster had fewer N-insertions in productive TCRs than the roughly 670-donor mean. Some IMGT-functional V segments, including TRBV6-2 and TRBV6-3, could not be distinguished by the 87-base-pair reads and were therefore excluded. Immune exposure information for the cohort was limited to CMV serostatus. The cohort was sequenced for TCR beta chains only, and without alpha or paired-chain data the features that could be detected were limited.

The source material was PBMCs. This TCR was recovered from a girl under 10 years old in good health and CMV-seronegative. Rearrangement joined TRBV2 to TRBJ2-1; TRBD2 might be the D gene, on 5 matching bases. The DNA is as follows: TGTGCCAGCAGTGCGGCGGGCAGCTACAATGAGCAGTTCTTC. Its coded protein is CASSAAGSYNEQFF.